The T cell receptor (beta chain) described here comes from a study of CD8 T cells in Susac syndrome. RNA in amounts of 0.5 to 1 ug was reverse transcribed with random hexamers. TCRdb independently ran MiXCR on the immunoSEQ multiplex PCR reads; one entry per CDR3 protein. Here the sample spans hundreds of thousands of distinct CDR3 sequences, about 88% being singletons. V was clipped by 5 bases and J by 4 bases; unmatched bases: 11. Germline V gene data show CDR1 as MNHEY and CDR2 as SMNVEV (reference sequence). The CDR3 runs to 16 residues. In blood CD8+ and CD4+ T cells, TCR beta underwent sequencing. The multiple sclerosis control group consisted of treatment-naive patients whose relapsing-remitting disease, which was either stable or active, fulfilled revised McDonald criteria. The TEMRA cells underwent FACS enrichment, while the CD8+ and CD4+ T cells underwent negative isolation.

The clonotype comes from a human donor with multiple sclerosis. This sequence joins TRBV27 and TRBJ2-7, with 10 bases identical to TRBD2. Source material: CD8+ T cells from PBMCs. DNA for the CDR3: TGTGCCAGCAGTCGGACTAGCGGACTGATGGAGTACGAGCAGTACTTC. This translates into CASSRTSGLMEYEQYF.